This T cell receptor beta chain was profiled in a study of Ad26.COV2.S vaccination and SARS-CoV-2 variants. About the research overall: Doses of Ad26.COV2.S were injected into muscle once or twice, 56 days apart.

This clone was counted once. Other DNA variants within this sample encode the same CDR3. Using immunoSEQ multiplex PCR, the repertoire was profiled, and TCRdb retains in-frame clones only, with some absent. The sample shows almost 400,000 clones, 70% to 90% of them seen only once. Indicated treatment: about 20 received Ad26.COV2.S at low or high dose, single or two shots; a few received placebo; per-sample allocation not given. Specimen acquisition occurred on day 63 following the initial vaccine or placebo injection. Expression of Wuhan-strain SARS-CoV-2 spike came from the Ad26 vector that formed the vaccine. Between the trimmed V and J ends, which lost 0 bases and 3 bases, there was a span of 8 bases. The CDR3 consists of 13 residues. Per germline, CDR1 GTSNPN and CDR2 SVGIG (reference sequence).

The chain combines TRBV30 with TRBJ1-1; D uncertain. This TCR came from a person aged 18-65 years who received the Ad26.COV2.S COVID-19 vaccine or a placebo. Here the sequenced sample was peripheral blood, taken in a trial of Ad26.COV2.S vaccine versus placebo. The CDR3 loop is CAWSVRRDTEAFF. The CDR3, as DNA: TGTGCCTGGAGTGTACGACGGGACACTGAAGCTTTCTTT.